Listed here are 19 T cell receptor beta chains from one sample, sequenced in a study of T cell changes during pregnancy in multiple sclerosis. Repertoires were generated with immunoSEQ multiplex PCR, while TCRdb's copy carries only in-frame clones and drops some. Seen here are roughly 97,000 clones, less than 95% observed once, and the top ten hold around 0.79%. Sequencing used peripheral blood, obtained in the second trimester of pregnancy. Receptor source: a female donor in good health, enrolled as a control in a pregnancy study.

This chain links TRBV19 with TRBJ1-3; D possibly corresponds to TRBD1 (5 bases). Per germline, CDR1 LNHDA and CDR2 SQIVND (reference sequence). The CDR3 is 14 amino acids. The V gene lost 6 bases and the J gene lost 2 bases, with 11 bases spanning the gap. The DNA for the CDR3 is TGTGCCAGTAGCCCCCGGGGGGCTGGAAACACCATATATTTT. This sequence encodes CASSPRGAGNTIYF.

This chain connects TRBV30 to TRBJ2-2; 7 bases are shared with TRBD1. The CDR3 covers 16 residues. V lost 1 base, J lost 3 bases, and 8 bases stayed unmatched. Germline CDR1 reads GTSNPN; CDR2 reads SVGIG (reference sequence). The CDR3 DNA follows: TGTGCCTGGAGTGCTAGCAGGGGGTGGGACACCGGGGAGCTGTTTTTT. Its translation is CAWSASRGWDTGELFF.

This clone was seen once. This chain's CDR3 is CASSFRGAGGRTDTQYF. DNA for the CDR3: TGTGCCAGCAGCTTTAGGGGAGCGGGGGGCCGCACAGATACGCAGTATTTT. The rearrangement joins TRBV7-2 to TRBJ2-3; 9 positions match TRBD2. Per the germline V gene, CDR1 is SGHTA and CDR2 is FQGNSA. V gave up 3 bases and J gave up 1 base; unmatched junction bases: 8. The CDR3 sequence is 17 residues long.

The CDR3 DNA is TGTGCCAGCAGTACACAGGGAACTAATGAAAAACTGTTTTTT. This sequence encodes CASSTQGTNEKLFF. The chain recombines TRBV27 with TRBJ1-4; D is possibly TRBD1 (6 bases). CDR1 and CDR2 from the germline V gene are MNHEY and SMNVEV (reference sequence). This CDR3 spans 14 amino acids. V shed 5 bases and J shed 1 base, with 8 bases lying between them.

The chain recombines TRBV7-9 with TRBJ2-1, with TRBD2 identical over 7 bases. Germline values: CDR1 SEHNR, CDR2 FQNEAQ (reference sequence). This CDR3 has 18 residues. V was clipped by 1 base and J by 4 bases; unmatched bases: 13. The CDR3 loop reads CASSLVAGGGGPYNEQFF. The CDR3 DNA is TGTGCCAGCAGCTTAGTGGCTGGCGGCGGGGGACCTTACAATGAGCAGTTCTTC.

The genes are TRBV28 and TRBJ1-2; D might be TRBD1 (6 bases). Trimming removed 6 bases from V and 4 bases from J, with 18 bases in between. Looked up from germline, CDR1 is MDHEN and CDR2 is SYDVKM. CDR3 size: 15 residues. The chain's CDR3 is CASRTSDSKGYGYTF. The CDR3 nucleotides read TGTGCCAGCAGAACCTCGGACAGCAAAGGCTATGGCTACACCTTC.

The chain links TRBV5-4 to TRBJ2-5; D gene ambiguous. The CDR3 covers 13 residues. Trimming took 4 bases from V and 6 from J, leaving 13 bases between them. CDR1 and CDR2 (germline): SGHNT, YYREEE (reference sequence). CDR3 coding DNA: TGTGCCAGCAGCCCTGGTAGACTGCAGACCCAGTACTTC. Protein sequence: CASSPGRLQTQYF.

The chain is built from TRBV29-1 and TRBJ2-7, with TRBD2 matching 8 bases. The length of the CDR3 is 13 residues. In germline, CDR1 is SQVTM, CDR2 ANQGSEA. V lost 4 bases and J lost 0; bases outside the gene matches: 2. DNA for the CDR3: TGCAGCGTTGGACTAGCGAGCTCCTACGAGCAGTACTTC. Protein: CSVGLASSYEQYF.

The chain uses TRBV19 and TRBJ2-6; TRBD1 aligns across 7 bases. This CDR3 spans 16 amino acids. CDR1 and CDR2 from the germline V gene are LNHDA and SQIVND (reference sequence). J gave up 2 bases and V 7 bases, and 8 bases lay outside the gene matches. The CDR3 is CASNRGRIAGANVLTF. The CDR3 DNA reads as TGTGCCAGTAACAGGGGACGGATTGCTGGGGCCAACGTCCTGACTTTC.

This clone was counted between two and nine times. The CDR3 region is CASSPALQGSYEQYF. The CDR3 bases are TGTGCCAGCAGTCCAGCCCTACAGGGTTCCTACGAGCAGTACTTC. The chain is built from TRBV6-1 and TRBJ2-7, with a weak D call TRBD1 (6 bases). Germline loops: CDR1 MNHNS, CDR2 SASEGT. The ends were cut back, 5 bases at V and 1 base at J, with 15 bases in the middle. The CDR3 extends over 15 amino acids.

The V and J genes are TRBV28 and TRBJ2-1, with 7 nucleotides matching TRBD2. The CDR3 covers 13 residues. V lost 5 bases and J lost 8; bases outside the gene matches: 6. Germline assignment: CDR1 MDHEN and CDR2 SYDVKM. The DNA of the CDR3 is TGTGCCAGCAGTCGCGGGAGTCCCGATGAGCAGTTCTTC. Encoded protein: CASSRGSPDEQFF.

The gene calls are TRBV18 and TRBJ2-1, with 11 bases fitting TRBD2. Unmatched junction bases numbered 1, after V lost 3 bases and J lost 0 bases. The CDR3 is made up of 16 amino acids. Germline CDR1 KGHSH, CDR2 LQKENI. This CDR3 reads CASSPGLAASYNEQFF. CDR3 nucleotide sequence: TGTGCCAGCTCACCGGGACTAGCGGCCTCCTACAATGAGCAGTTCTTC.

V and J are TRBV19 and TRBJ1-4, with D perhaps matching TRBD1 (6 bases). The CDR3 sequence is 17 residues long. V lost 5 bases, J lost 3 bases, and 19 bases lay in between. Per the germline V gene, CDR1 is LNHDA and CDR2 is SQIVND (reference sequence). CDR3 nucleotide sequence: TGTGCCAGTAGTCCCCCCGGGACAACCGTTTCTAATGAAAAACTGTTTTTT. Its translation is CASSPPGTTVSNEKLFF.

The V gene is TRBV6-1, the J gene TRBJ2-7, with D possibly matching TRBD2 (6 bases). Germline CDR1 is MNHNS and CDR2 is SASEGT. Trimming removed 2 bases from V and 5 bases from J, with 16 bases in between. The CDR3 loop spans 15 amino acids. CDR3 nucleotides: TGTGCCAGCAGTGAAACTAGGCTAGCGAGCGACGAGCAGTACTTC. Protein: CASSETRLASDEQYF.

This clone was counted a few times. This rearrangement joins TRBV19 to TRBJ1-5, with D possibly being TRBD1 (5 bases). The CDR3 has 14 amino acids. V lost 4 bases, J lost 9 bases, and 16 bases lay in between. Germline CDR1 and CDR2: LNHDA and SQIVND (reference sequence). This chain's CDR3 is CASSRQGQRPPQHF. As DNA, the CDR3 is TGTGCCAGTAGTAGGCAGGGCCAACGTCCGCCCCAGCATTTT.

This rearrangement joins TRBV6-5 to TRBJ2-2, with D unclear. From germline, CDR1 is MNHEY and CDR2 SVGAGI. V was pared by 2 bases and J by 5 bases, with 12 bases between. The CDR3 spans 15 residues. The CDR3 region is CASSYPGNPTGELFF. The CDR3, as DNA: TGTGCCAGCAGTTACCCTGGCAACCCGACCGGGGAGCTGTTTTTT.

V and J are TRBV4-1 and TRBJ2-5; TRBD2 matches 11 bases. Germline lookup yields CDR1 MGHRA and CDR2 YSYEKL. V trimming: 0 bases; J trimming: 9 bases; junction bases outside the gene matches: 9. This CDR3 has 16 residues. The CDR3 sequence is CASSQDGTSGPEAQYF. CDR3 nucleotides: TGCGCCAGCAGCCAAGATGGGACTAGCGGCCCGGAGGCCCAGTACTTC.

V is TRBV6-5 and J is TRBJ1-5, with 7 bases matching TRBD1. This CDR3 has 15 amino acids. The germline gives CDR1 MNHEY, CDR2 SVGAGI. The J segment lost 0 bases and the V segment lost 5 bases, leaving 4 bases of the junction unmatched. CDR3 amino acids: CASSTGTASNQPQHF. Written as DNA, the CDR3 is TGTGCCAGCAGTACCGGGACAGCTAGCAATCAGCCCCAGCATTTT.

The V and J genes are TRBV6-5 and TRBJ1-1; D call uncertain. Per germline, CDR1 MNHEY and CDR2 SVGAGI. The CDR3 sequence is 14 residues long. Trimming removed 0 bases at V and 7 bases at J, with 12 bases between. This CDR3 is CASSYSDGVSEAFF. The CDR3 DNA reads TGTGCCAGCAGTTACTCGGACGGGGTGAGTGAAGCTTTCTTT.